This T cell receptor (beta chain) appears in the sequencing data of a study of blood T cell repertoires in COVID-19. Overall study: Sites in the United States, Italy and Spain provided acute and convalescent COVID-19 samples. The analysed material was cDNA or gDNA that came from T cells, B-cell-depleted T cells, or PBMCs.

This CDR3 contains 14 residues. Trimming took 0 bases from V and 5 from J; bases not matched to a gene: 2. Germline values: CDR1 SEHNR, CDR2 FQNEAQ (reference sequence). Original handling: From reference gene primer amplification, estimates of nucleated cell counts were derived. Generated by immunoSEQ multiplex PCR, the TCRdb table keeps only in-frame clones and is missing some. The D gene and trimming were derived from the DNA, and the V and J assignments and clone size from that table. The sample lists about 130,000 clones, roughly four fifths occurring once. The V and J genes are TRBV7-9 and TRBJ2-5; TRBD2 matches 8 bases. The sequence was collected from a man in his forties with active or convalescent COVID-19. Sequenced material: peripheral blood. The DNA of the CDR3 is TGTGCCAGCAGCTTAGCGGCGGGGGGTGAGACCCAGTACTTC. This sequence encodes CASSLAAGGETQYF. Together with reference TRBV7-9 and TRBJ2-5, the CDR3 gives the full variable domain: DTGVSQNPRHKITKRGQNVTFRCDPISEHNRLYWYRQTLGQGPEFLTYFQNEAQLEKSRLLSDRFSAERPKGSFSTLEIQRTEQGDSAMYLCASSLAAGGETQYFGPGTRLLVL.